One sample yielded the 10 T cell receptor beta chains listed below, sequenced in a study of blood T cell repertoires in COVID-19. Measured with immunoSEQ multiplex PCR; TCRdb has only the in-frame clones, and not every one. This sample has roughly 330,000 clones; about 90% occur once, and the top ten carry about 5%. The sequenced sample was PBMCs or T cells enriched from blood (not recorded which). These receptors were collected from a young man who had recovered from COVID-19.

The chain joins TRBV7-9 to TRBJ2-7; D may be TRBD2 (7 bases). V shed 1 base and J shed 3 bases, with 10 bases lying between them. The length of the CDR3 is 14 residues. Germline loops: CDR1 SEHNR, CDR2 FQNEAQ (reference sequence). The CDR3 DNA follows: TGTGCCAGCAGCTTAGGAGGGGGGGTCTACGAGCAGTACTTC. This encodes CASSLGGGVYEQYF. The full variable domain, rest sourced from reference TRBV7-9 and TRBJ2-7, is DTGVSQNPRHKITKRGQNVTFRCDPISEHNRLYWYRQTLGQGPEFLTYFQNEAQLEKSRLLSDRFSAERPKGSFSTLEIQRTEQGDSAMYLCASSLGGGVYEQYFGPGTRLTVT.

The chain links TRBV5-1 to TRBJ1-6; TRBD1 matches at 10 bases. The V segment lost 3 bases and the J segment 7 bases; nucleotides outside the gene matches: 4. Looked up from germline, CDR1 is SGHRS and CDR2 is YFSETQ. This CDR3 region has 15 residues. The CDR3 DNA reads as TGCGCCAGCAGCTGGGGGACAGGGGAGAATTCACCCCTCCACTTT. Amino acid sequence: CASSWGTGENSPLHF.

The rearrangement links TRBV5-4 to TRBJ2-6; D remains ambiguous. The V gene's germline CDR1 is SGHNT and CDR2 YYREEE (reference sequence). This CDR3 comprises 17 residues. Trimming cost V 1 base and J 4 bases, with 15 bases left between them. The CDR3 region has the DNA TGTGCCAGCAGCTTGTCTCTTGGGCCGGCCGGGGCCAACGTCCTGACTTTC. Its translation is CASSLSLGPAGANVLTF.

This rearrangement joins TRBV5-5 to TRBJ1-5, with D unclear. Looked up from germline, CDR1 is SGHKS and CDR2 is YYEKEE (reference sequence). The CDR3 contains 13 residues. Trimming removed 5 bases from V and 9 bases from J, with 15 bases in between. CDR3 protein: CASRMEQSSPQHF. Here the CDR3 DNA reads TGTGCCAGCAGGATGGAACAGTCATCGCCCCAGCATTTT.

The rearrangement links TRBV7-8 to TRBJ1-5; 10 positions agree with TRBD1. From germline, CDR1 is SGHVS and CDR2 FQNEAQ. This CDR3 region has 19 residues. The V gene end was trimmed by 6 bases and the J gene end by 2 bases; junction bases not matched to a gene: 16. The CDR3 sequence is CASSRTGTGAGGGNQPQHF. CDR3 in DNA: TGTGCCAGCAGTCGGACCGGGACAGGGGCGGGAGGGGGCAATCAGCCCCAGCATTTT.

V is TRBV11-2 and J is TRBJ2-3; D uncertain. This CDR3 comprises 15 residues. CDR1 and CDR2 from the germline V gene are SGHAT and FQNNGV. V shed 1 base and J shed 2 bases, with 10 bases lying between them. CDR3 protein: CASSLGGSFTDTQYF. For the CDR3, the DNA is TGTGCCAGCAGCTTAGGCGGCAGCTTCACAGATACGCAGTATTTT.

The V call is TRBV7-8, the J call TRBJ2-7; 10 bases map to TRBD1. The germline CDR1 and CDR2 sequences are SGHVS and FQNEAQ. The CDR3 is 17 amino acids. V lost 3 bases and J lost 1; bases outside the gene matches: 9. DNA of the CDR3: TGTGCCAGCAGCTTGGGACAGGGGTCACCCTTATCCTACGAGCAGTACTTC. Amino acids: CASSLGQGSPLSYEQYF.

The chain has TRBV27 and TRBJ1-1; the D is unclear. Per the germline V gene, CDR1 is MNHEY and CDR2 is SMNVEV (reference sequence). Trimming removed 9 bases from V and 0 bases from J, with 11 bases in between. CDR3 length equals 13 residues. The CDR3 bases are TGTGCCAGTCGGGGAGGCTTGAACACTGAAGCTTTCTTT. It yields the protein CASRGGLNTEAFF.

This chain joins TRBV6-5 and TRBJ1-4; D unclear. The germline V gene encodes CDR1 MNHEY and CDR2 SVGAGI. The CDR3 has 13 residues. Trimming took off 5 bases at V and 8 bases at J, with 12 bases between the two ends. CDR3: CASSLRDPEKLFF. The CDR3, as DNA: TGTGCCAGCAGTCTCCGGGATCCCGAAAAACTGTTTTTT.

The DNA of the CDR3 is TGCGCCAGCAGCCAAGATCGTCCTAGCTCCCTCGAGCAGTACTTC. Translated: CASSQDRPSSLEQYF. This chain links TRBV4-1 with TRBJ2-7, with a weak D call TRBD2 (5 bases). V lost 0 bases, J lost 6 bases, and 15 bases lay in between. Germline V lookup: CDR1 MGHRA, CDR2 YSYEKL. The length of the CDR3 is 15 residues.